A single TCR beta chain is shown here with its context. Its antigen is undetermined. V shed 6 bases and J shed 5 bases, with 14 bases lying between them. CDR3 length: 14 residues. In germline, CDR1 is MNHNS, CDR2 SASEGT. In every patient, relapse followed autologous stem cell transplantation, while exposure to brentuximab vedotin differed. Classifying best responses yielded complete response, partial response or progressive disease. TCRdb's table, derived via immunoSEQ multiplex PCR, lists solely in-frame clones and lacks some. This table holds 31,000 or so clones, 70% to 80% found once. This sample is drawn from a study of PD-1 blockade in classical Hodgkin lymphoma. Study-wide context: Patients were dosed intravenously with nivolumab at 3 mg/kg every 2 weeks.

Study observations and caveats: Patients excluded were those beginning nivolumab under 1 year after ASCT. Newly diagnosed patients were reported to exhibit reduced baseline TCR diversity relative to healthy donors.

The source of this sequence is a human donor with classical Hodgkin lymphoma. The chain recombines TRBV6-1 with TRBJ2-1; D may match TRBD1 or TRBD2 (7 bases each). Specimen: peripheral blood mononuclear cells (PBMCs), collected before the second cycle of nivolumab. CDR3 DNA: TGTGCCAGCAGCCAGGGGGGGGCACACAATGAGCAGTTCTTC. Translated, it gives CASSQGGAHNEQFF.